One sample yielded the 25 T cell receptor beta chains listed below, sequenced in a study of T cell responses to AZD1222 COVID-19 vaccine. Sequenced by immunoSEQ multiplex PCR; TCRdb stores in-frame clones only, minus some. The table records about 200,000 clones, over 85% of them present only once. Sequenced here: peripheral blood, sampled 28 days after the second dose of the MenACWY control vaccine. The origin of the receptors is an adult who received the MenACWY meningococcal vaccine as a control.

The chain has TRBV6-2 or TRBV6-3 and TRBJ1-3, with D uncertain. Germline V gene sequence: CDR1 MNHEY, CDR2 SVGEGT. The CDR3 runs to 15 residues. The V end was cut by 0 bases, the J end by 0 bases, with 6 bases between. The CDR3 DNA reads as TGTGCCAGCAGTTACTCCGCGATCTCTGGAAACACCATATATTTT. Its translation: CASSYSAISGNTIYF.

The J gene is TRBJ1-5, the V gene TRBV6-1, with TRBD1 as a possible D gene (6 bases). The CDR3 sequence is 15 residues long. Trimming left V 3 bases short and J 1 base short, with 10 bases between. The germline V gene encodes CDR1 MNHNS and CDR2 SASEGT. This chain's CDR3 is CASSDPRGSNQPQHF. CDR3 DNA: TGTGCCAGCAGTGACCCCAGGGGAAGCAATCAGCCCCAGCATTTT.

CDR3 amino acids: CASSPQGVGGELFF. The CDR3 DNA is TGTGCCAGTAGTCCGCAGGGGGTTGGCGGGGAGCTGTTTTTT. This sequence joins TRBV19 and TRBJ2-2, with 7 bases identical to TRBD1. J lost 7 bases, V lost 5 bases, and 7 bases had no gene match. This CDR3 contains 14 residues. CDR1 is LNHDA and CDR2 is SQIVND in the germline V gene (reference sequence). Using reference TRBV19 and TRBJ2-2 for the parts outside the CDR3, the full variable domain is DGGITQSPKYLFRKEGQNVTLSCEQNLNHDAMYWYRQDPGQGLRLIYYSQIVNDFQKGDIAEGYSVSREKKESFPLTVTSAQKNPTAFYLCASSPQGVGGELFFGEGSRLTVL.

To note about this clone: The identical CDR3 is also encoded by other nucleotide sequences in the sample. The CDR3 bases are TGTGCCAGCAGTTTGAGGGGCAATCAGCCCCAGCATTTT. Translated, it gives CASSLRGNQPQHF. This chain connects TRBV12-3 or TRBV12-4 to TRBJ1-5; D gene ambiguous. The CDR3 contains 13 residues. Deletions cut 3 bases from V and 2 bases from J, with 5 bases between.

This chain links TRBV3-1 (or the pseudogene TRBV3-2) with TRBJ2-1; D uncertain. V dropped 0 bases and J dropped 9 bases, with 12 bases sitting between them. This CDR3 is built from 14 residues. Germline V gives CDR1 LGHDT, CDR2 YNNKEL (reference sequence). CDR3 sequence (DNA): TGTGCCAGCAGCCAAGATTGGCGAGTCAGTGAGCAGTTCTTC. Translation gives CASSQDWRVSEQFF.

The chain has TRBV5-1 and TRBJ2-1; TRBD2 agrees at 8 bases. CDR1 and CDR2 (germline): SGHRS, YFSETQ. The CDR3 runs 14 residues. After removal of 3 bases from V and 10 bases from J, the junction contained 9 bases not matched to a gene. CDR3 sequence: CASSYNGRGREQFF. The CDR3 nucleotides are TGCGCCAGCAGCTACAACGGGAGGGGGAGGGAGCAGTTCTTC.

V gene TRBV9 combines with J gene TRBJ2-3; TRBD2 might be the D (6 bases). CDR1 is SGDLS and CDR2 is YYNGEE in the germline V gene. The CDR3 runs to 13 residues. V lost 6 bases, J lost 3 bases, and 11 bases lay in between. CDR3 nucleotides: TGTGCCAGCAATGGGGGGAATACAGATACGCAGTATTTT. Encoded protein: CASNGGNTDTQYF. Looking up the rest from reference TRBV9 and TRBJ2-3 gives the full variable domain: DSGVTQTPKHLITATGQRVTLRCSPRSGDLSVYWYQQSLDQGLQFLIQYYNGEERAKGNILERFSAQQFPDLHSELNLSSLELGDSALYFCASNGGNTDTQYFGPGTRLTVL.

The rearrangement joins TRBV11-2 to TRBJ1-5; D is possibly TRBD1 (5 bases). With 7 bases removed from V and 0 bases from J, the gap between germline ends came to 13 bases. The CDR3 is 15 residues long. Germline V lookup: CDR1 SGHAT, CDR2 FQNNGV. The CDR3 region is CASTRTPDSNQPQHF. Here the CDR3 DNA reads TGTGCCAGCACCCGGACACCAGATAGCAATCAGCCCCAGCATTTT.

The CDR3 bases are TGTGCCAGCAGCTTCACCGGGACAGACAGTCAGCCCCAGCATTTT. It is translated as CASSFTGTDSQPQHF. The chain couples TRBV7-2 to TRBJ1-5, with 7 bases lining up with TRBD1. V shed 3 bases, J shed 6 bases, and the junction held 8 bases outside the gene matches. CDR1 and CDR2 from the germline V gene are SGHTA and FQGNSA. This CDR3 contains 15 residues.

The CDR3 sequence: CASSQDWTGRTEAFF. CDR3 bases: TGTGCCAGCAGCCAGGATTGGACAGGGCGAACTGAAGCTTTCTTT. This chain connects TRBV14 to TRBJ1-1, with 8 bases that match TRBD1. Germline CDR1 and CDR2: SGHDN and FVKESK. CDR3 length: 15 residues. After removal of 3 bases from V and 5 bases from J, the junction contained 8 bases not matched to a gene.

The V and J genes are TRBV11-3 and TRBJ2-1; no reliable D call. CDR3 length: 15 residues. Germline V gene lookup returns CDR1 SGHNT and CDR2 YENEEA. V lost 2 bases to trimming and J lost 4 bases, with 12 bases between them. CDR3 coding DNA: TGTGCCAGCAGCTTAAAGGGTCAGCTATACAATGAGCAGTTCTTC. It encodes CASSLKGQLYNEQFF.

The rearrangement uses TRBV5-1 and TRBJ1-2; 7 positions match TRBD1. The V segment lost 0 bases and the J segment 6 bases; nucleotides outside the gene matches: 5. The germline V gene has CDR1 SGHRS and CDR2 YFSETQ. The CDR3 is 14 amino acids. CDR3 residues: CASSLDRGGNGYTF. CDR3 DNA sequence: TGCGCCAGCAGCTTGGACAGGGGAGGGAATGGCTACACCTTC.

The V and J genes are TRBV4-1 and TRBJ1-1; TRBD1 is a possible D gene (5 bases). The germline gives CDR1 MGHRA, CDR2 YSYEKL. The CDR3 totals 14 residues. With 0 bases removed from V and 6 bases from J, the gap between germline ends came to 11 bases. The CDR3: CASSQDRDRAEAFF. In DNA form, the CDR3 reads TGCGCCAGCAGCCAAGATCGGGACCGCGCTGAAGCTTTCTTT.

The chain joins TRBV30 to TRBJ2-3; D gene uncertain. Germline-derived CDR1 and CDR2 are GTSNPN and SVGIG (reference sequence). V dropped 5 bases and J dropped 6 bases, with 18 bases sitting between them. The CDR3 totals 14 residues. CDR3 DNA sequence: TGTGCCTGGGCTAGTCCAGCCATGGCGGATACGCAGTATTTT. As protein: CAWASPAMADTQYF.

The rearrangement joins TRBV4-1 to TRBJ2-2; D not resolved. This CDR3 is built from 15 residues. V was clipped by 0 bases and J by 6 bases, with 11 bases between them. Germline-derived CDR1 and CDR2 are MGHRA and YSYEKL. The chain's CDR3 is CASSQEHGLAGELFF. CDR3 DNA: TGCGCCAGCAGCCAAGAGCACGGTTTGGCCGGGGAGCTGTTTTTT.

The chain has TRBV7-3 and TRBJ2-3; D uncertain. The germline gives CDR1 SGHTA, CDR2 FQGTGA. The CDR3 is made up of 13 amino acids. V was shortened by 8 bases and J by 0 bases, with 9 bases between the two germline ends. The CDR3 region has the DNA TGTGCCAGCCGGAGAACTAGCACAGATACGCAGTATTTT. Amino acids: CASRRTSTDTQYF.

V gene TRBV7-2 combines with J gene TRBJ1-6; 7 bases line up with TRBD1. The germline V gene encodes CDR1 SGHTA and CDR2 FQGNSA. J lost 5 bases, V lost 2 bases, and 12 bases had no gene match. The CDR3 is 18 residues long. This CDR3 reads CASSLSPQRQGNNSPLHF. The CDR3 nucleotides read TGTGCCAGCAGCTTAAGCCCTCAAAGACAGGGCAATAATTCACCCCTCCACTTT. Based on the CDR3 plus reference TRBV7-2 and TRBJ1-6, the full variable domain is GAGVSQSPSNKVTEKGKDVELRCDPISGHTALYWYRQSLGQGLEFLIYFQGNSAPDKSGLPSDRFSAERTGGSVSTLTIQRTQQEDSAVYLCASSLSPQRQGNNSPLHFGNGTRLTVT.

V gene TRBV4-1 combines with J gene TRBJ2-7; the match to TRBD1 covers 9 bases. Trimming removed 2 bases from V and 0 bases from J; junction bases left unmatched: 5. Germline V gives CDR1 MGHRA, CDR2 YSYEKL. The CDR3 runs 16 residues. The CDR3 loop reads CASSQTGQGYSYEQYF. The CDR3 coding sequence is TGCGCCAGCAGCCAAACCGGACAGGGGTACTCCTACGAGCAGTACTTC.

The chain couples TRBV29-1 to TRBJ1-4; no reliable D call. The V end lost 3 bases, the J end lost 7 bases, and 6 bases lay between the germline ends. Per the germline V gene, CDR1 is SQVTM and CDR2 is ANQGSEA. This CDR3 has 11 residues. In nucleotides, the CDR3 is TGCAGCGTTGAGATCGGTGAAAAACTGTTTTTT. It specifies CSVEIGEKLFF.

This chain uses TRBV9 with TRBJ1-6, with D hard to call. The V end lost 0 bases, the J end lost 5 bases, and 6 bases lay between the germline ends. The CDR3 contains 14 residues. Germline loops: CDR1 SGDLS, CDR2 YYNGEE. The CDR3, as DNA: TGTGCCAGCAGCGTAGGGGTGAATAATTCACCCCTCCACTTT. It is translated as CASSVGVNNSPLHF.

The V call is TRBV7-3, the J call TRBJ1-2, with D perhaps TRBD1 (5 bases). This CDR3 comprises 16 residues. Germline assignment: CDR1 SGHTA and CDR2 FQGTGA. Trimming took 2 bases from V and 3 from J, leaving 16 bases between them. CDR3 DNA sequence: TGTGCCAGCAGCTTAGGGCATCCCGGGACGGACTATGGCTACACCTTC. Encoded protein: CASSLGHPGTDYGYTF.

This clone was recorded a few times. The chain couples TRBV24-1 to TRBJ2-1, with D uncertain. The V gene lost 1 base and the J gene lost 5 bases, with 14 bases spanning the gap. This CDR3 comprises 16 residues. Germline V gene sequence: CDR1 KGHDR, CDR2 SFDVKD. CDR3 loop: CATSDFVHTANNEQFF. The DNA of the CDR3 is TGTGCCACCAGTGATTTTGTCCATACTGCGAACAATGAGCAGTTCTTC.

The chain uses TRBV9 and TRBJ2-2, with TRBD2 matching 12 bases. Germline V gene lookup returns CDR1 SGDLS and CDR2 YYNGEE. After removal of 4 bases from V and 6 bases from J, the junction contained 10 bases not matched to a gene. The CDR3 loop spans 17 amino acids. CDR3 coding DNA: TGTGCCAGCAGCACCTCAACTAGCGGGAGGCCTTCCGGGGAGCTGTTTTTT. Protein sequence: CASSTSTSGRPSGELFF.

The chain links TRBV30 to TRBJ2-3, with D perhaps matching TRBD2 (6 bases). Per the germline V gene, CDR1 is GTSNPN and CDR2 is SVGIG (reference sequence). The V end lost 4 bases, the J end lost 0 bases, and 8 bases lay between the germline ends. The CDR3 is 13 amino acids. CDR3 nucleotide sequence: TGTGCCTGGACGGAGGGGAGCACAGATACGCAGTATTTT. Translated, it gives CAWTEGSTDTQYF.

In the case of this clone: Other DNA variants within this sample encode the same CDR3. The rearrangement joins TRBV28 to TRBJ2-7; D possibly corresponds to TRBD2 (5 bases). Trimming cost V 2 bases and J 2 bases, with 7 bases left between them. CDR3 size: 13 residues. CDR1 and CDR2 from the germline V gene are MDHEN and SYDVKM. CDR3 loop: CASSLGRTYEQYF. The CDR3 coding sequence is TGTGCCAGCAGTTTAGGGAGAACCTACGAGCAGTACTTC.